In this sample, the clone carrying this TCR beta chain turned up a few times. V gave up 5 bases and J gave up 7 bases; unmatched junction bases: 13. The CDR3 is 15 residues long. Per the germline V gene, CDR1 is SQVTM and CDR2 is ANQGSEA. The sample originates from a study of blood T cell repertoires in COVID-19. Across the study: PBMCs, B-cell-depleted T cells, or T cells were the source of the cDNA or gDNA that made up the material.

Sequencing used immunoSEQ multiplex PCR; TCRdb keeps in-frame clones, though not all of them. The table has under 200,000 clones, just over 90% seen once. The rearrangement joins TRBV29-1 to TRBJ2-5, with TRBD1 identical over 10 bases. This TCR was recovered from a man younger than 35 with acute or convalescent COVID-19. The specimen sequenced was peripheral blood. CDR3 sequence: CSVSPIPGTGVTQYF. The CDR3 coding sequence is TGCAGCGTTTCTCCAATCCCTGGGACAGGGGTGACCCAGTACTTC.